The 29 T cell receptor beta chains in this list originate from one sample, sequenced in a study of CD8 T cells in ankylosing spondylitis. Study outcomes and limitations: The study identified a TCR beta motif of fewer than 10 highly homologous variants that appeared characteristic of ankylosing spondylitis blood.

These TCRs are of unknown antigen specificity. TCRdb re-analysed the 5' RACE reads in MiXCR, keeping a single row per CDR3 protein. The data contain hundreds of thousands of distinct CDR3 sequences, 25% to 30% of them singletons. Sequenced input: blood, either unsorted or a sorted T cell fraction (not recorded which). The receptors shown here come from a male donor with ankylosing spondylitis.

The gene calls are TRBV7-2 and TRBJ1-2; TRBD1 is a possible D gene (5 bases). The germline CDR1 and CDR2 sequences are SGHTA and FQGNSA. V dropped 1 base and J dropped 4 bases, with 10 bases sitting between them. The CDR3 consists of 14 residues. This CDR3 reads CASSLGGGLYGYTF. Here the CDR3 DNA reads TGTGCCAGCAGCTTAGGGGGGGGACTCTATGGCTACACCTTC.

This clonotype was seen repeatedly, ten times or more. The chain recombines TRBV20-1 with TRBJ2-1, with 12 bases that match TRBD2. The V and J ends lost 5 bases and 5 bases, in that order; junction bases with no gene match: 4. The CDR3 loop spans 14 amino acids. Per the germline V gene, CDR1 is DFQATT and CDR2 is SNEGSKA (reference sequence). CDR3 amino acids: CSAPGLAGNNEQFF. CDR3 nucleotides: TGCAGTGCTCCCGGACTAGCGGGGAACAATGAGCAGTTCTTC.

This clonotype was seen a few times. The rearrangement links TRBV4-2 to TRBJ1-2; 9 bases map to TRBD1. Germline CDR1 is LGHNA and CDR2 is YNFKEQ. This CDR3 comprises 14 residues. J was trimmed by 7 bases and V by 4 bases; bases with no gene match: 7. CDR3 sequence: CASSPGTGTAGYTF. For the CDR3, the DNA is TGTGCCAGCAGCCCCGGGACAGGGACCGCTGGCTACACCTTC.

This sequence joins TRBV29-1 and TRBJ2-4; D may be TRBD1 (6 bases). Germline CDR1 is SQVTM and CDR2 is ANQGSEA. The CDR3 loop spans 15 amino acids. V was trimmed by 4 bases and J by 0 bases, leaving 13 bases between them. CDR3 sequence: CSVATGPLAKNIQYF. The DNA for the CDR3 is TGCAGCGTTGCCACAGGGCCACTAGCCAAAAACATTCAGTACTTC.

The J gene is TRBJ1-5, the V gene TRBV20-1; no clear D gene. From germline, CDR1 is DFQATT and CDR2 SNEGSKA (reference sequence). V was clipped by 2 bases and J by 5 bases, with 10 bases between them. This CDR3 has 13 residues. CDR3 coding DNA: TGCAGTGCTAGACGCCCGGCAGATCAGCCCCAGCATTTT. As protein: CSARRPADQPQHF.

This clonotype was counted a few times. The chain employs TRBV20-1 and TRBJ2-6, with D maybe TRBD1 (5 bases). In germline, CDR1 is DFQATT, CDR2 SNEGSKA (reference sequence). V lost 4 bases and J lost 8, with 18 bases in between. This CDR3 is built from 15 residues. As DNA, the CDR3 is TGCAGTGCTAACCCAGGGCCTCTTATATCCAACGTCCTGACTTTC. Protein: CSANPGPLISNVLTF.

This chain connects TRBV6-1 to TRBJ2-2, with 7 bases aligning to TRBD1. Per germline, CDR1 MNHNS and CDR2 SASEGT. The CDR3 spans 14 residues. J lost 5 bases, V lost 7 bases, and 7 bases had no gene match. The CDR3 protein is CASTRDSPTGELFF. The CDR3 bases are TGTGCCAGCACCCGGGACAGCCCAACCGGGGAGCTGTTTTTT.

The rearrangement joins TRBV7-2 to TRBJ2-3; 10 bases align to TRBD2. V lost 1 base and J lost 8; bases outside the gene matches: 9. The CDR3 extends over 16 amino acids. Germline V CDR1 and CDR2: SGHTA, FQGNSA. CDR3 region: CASSLGFSSGRGTQYF. CDR3 sequence (DNA): TGTGCCAGCAGCTTAGGGTTCTCGAGCGGGAGGGGTACGCAGTATTTT.

The genes are TRBV19 and TRBJ2-5, with a weak D call TRBD1 (6 bases). Germline CDR1 is LNHDA and CDR2 is SQIVND (reference sequence). Trimming took 5 bases from V and 3 from J, leaving 13 bases between them. CDR3 length: 14 amino acids. CDR3 loop: CASSLGTLEETQYF. CDR3 bases: TGTGCCAGTAGTCTCGGGACATTAGAAGAGACCCAGTACTTC.

The chain couples TRBV12-3 or TRBV12-4 to TRBJ2-3; D is perhaps TRBD2 (7 bases). The CDR3 totals 15 residues. V gave up 6 bases and J gave up 4 bases, with 17 bases separating them. CDR3 sequence reads: CASRATSEGADTQYF. The CDR3 nucleotides are TGTGCCAGCAGGGCAACTAGCGAGGGGGCAGATACGCAGTATTTT.

This clonotype was seen a few times. This chain joins TRBV5-1 and TRBJ2-7; 7 nucleotides match TRBD2. Germline V CDR1 and CDR2: SGHRS, YFSETQ. V trimming: 0 bases; J trimming: 3 bases; junction bases outside the gene matches: 6. CDR3 length: 15 amino acids. The CDR3 region is CASSLGLADYYEQYF. For the CDR3, the DNA is TGCGCCAGCAGCTTGGGCCTAGCGGACTACTACGAGCAGTACTTC.

The CDR3 nucleotides read TGCAGCGTTGGGCCCGCGGGAGGGCCAAATGAGCAGTTCTTC. Amino acids: CSVGPAGGPNEQFF. This chain uses TRBV29-1 with TRBJ2-1; TRBD2 agrees at 9 bases. Losses at the gene ends were 4 bases for V and 7 bases for J; bases not matched to a gene: 8. Germline lookup yields CDR1 SQVTM and CDR2 ANQGSEA. The CDR3 loop spans 14 amino acids.

The chain has TRBV24-1 and TRBJ2-3; TRBD1 agrees at 10 bases. Germline CDR1 KGHDR, CDR2 SFDVKD. The CDR3 spans 15 residues. V trimming: 4 bases; J trimming: 1 base; junction bases outside the gene matches: 1. The CDR3 here is CATSEGTGGTDTQYF. CDR3 nucleotides: TGTGCCACCAGTGAGGGGACAGGGGGCACAGATACGCAGTATTTT.

The gene calls are TRBV12-3 or TRBV12-4 and TRBJ2-1; D unclear. Trimming shortened V by 0 bases and J by 12 bases, and 6 bases separated the two germline ends. This CDR3 comprises 11 residues. The DNA of the CDR3 is TGTGCCAGCAGTTTAGCGTATGGGCAGTTCTTC. It translates to CASSLAYGQFF.

This clonotype was seen only a few times. The chain is built from TRBV5-1 and TRBJ2-1; D is perhaps TRBD1 (6 bases). Germline V gives CDR1 SGHRS, CDR2 YFSETQ. The V end lost 0 bases, the J end lost 4 bases, and 11 bases lay between the germline ends. CDR3 size: 15 residues. The DNA for the CDR3 is TGCGCCAGCAGCTTGGCCGGACAGAAGTACAATGAGCAGTTCTTC. Its protein is CASSLAGQKYNEQFF.

This chain uses TRBV11-2 with TRBJ2-7; D is possibly TRBD2 (5 bases). CDR3 length: 14 amino acids. Trimming pared 5 bases from V and 5 bases from J, leaving 16 bases between. Germline V gene data show CDR1 as SGHAT and CDR2 as FQNNGV. The CDR3 DNA reads TGTGCCAGCAGCGCACTCCGGGGTCCCGACGAGCAGTACTTC. This encodes CASSALRGPDEQYF.

CDR3 loop: CATSDTGTEQFF. CDR3 bases: TGTGCCACCAGTGACACCGGGACAGAGCAGTTCTTC. This chain joins TRBV24-1 and TRBJ2-1; weak D call: TRBD1 (6 bases). CDR3 length: 12 amino acids. V lost 4 bases and J lost 10, with 10 bases in between. Germline CDR1 KGHDR, CDR2 SFDVKD.

This clonotype was detected a few times. J is TRBJ2-1 and V is TRBV5-1; 8 nucleotides match TRBD2. The CDR3 contains 16 residues. The germline V gene encodes CDR1 SGHRS and CDR2 YFSETQ. After removal of 0 bases from V and 4 bases from J, the junction contained 6 bases not matched to a gene. In DNA form, the CDR3 reads TGCGCCAGCAGCTTGGTGGCACTAGCGGTTTACAATGAGCAGTTCTTC. Amino acids: CASSLVALAVYNEQFF.

This clonotype has more than one count but fewer than ten. The chain uses TRBV12-3 or TRBV12-4 and TRBJ2-1; 9 nucleotides line up with TRBD2. J gave up 6 bases and V 3 bases, and 9 bases lay outside the gene matches. The CDR3 totals 16 residues. CDR3 DNA: TGTGCCAGCAGTTTTGGTATAGCGGGAGTAGGCAATGAGCAGTTCTTC. This sequence encodes CASSFGIAGVGNEQFF.

This clonotype was recorded many times. The CDR3 DNA is TGTGCCAGCACCACACGCACCTGGACTGAAGCTTTCTTT. Encoded protein: CASTTRTWTEAFF. V usage is TRBV12-3 or TRBV12-4 and J usage is TRBJ1-1; D not resolved. This CDR3 contains 13 residues. Deletions cut 7 bases from V and 5 bases from J, with 14 bases between.

This chain connects TRBV7-2 to TRBJ1-2; D gene uncertain. Trimming shortened V by 5 bases and J by 5 bases, and 21 bases separated the two germline ends. The germline gives CDR1 SGHTA, CDR2 FQGNSA. The CDR3 extends over 16 amino acids. The DNA of the CDR3 is TGTGCCAGCAGCCCGAGGGCGGGATCACTTCAATATGGCTACACCTTC. It translates to CASSPRAGSLQYGYTF.

This clonotype was recorded a few times. This chain uses TRBV7-2 with TRBJ2-1; maybe TRBD2 (6 bases). This CDR3 region has 16 residues. In germline, CDR1 is SGHTA, CDR2 FQGNSA. Trimming cost V 1 base and J 3 bases, with 13 bases left between them. This CDR3 is CASSLGGLTRYNEQFF. The DNA of the CDR3 is TGTGCCAGCAGCTTAGGGGGACTGACTCGCTACAATGAGCAGTTCTTC.

The gene calls are TRBV5-1 and TRBJ1-1; maybe TRBD1 (6 bases). In germline, CDR1 is SGHRS, CDR2 YFSETQ. V was pared by 3 bases and J by 4 bases, with 19 bases between. This CDR3 region has 16 residues. The CDR3 reads CASSWTLQGSGTEAFF. CDR3 sequence (DNA): TGCGCCAGCAGCTGGACCCTTCAGGGGTCGGGCACTGAAGCTTTCTTT.

The J gene is TRBJ2-3, the V gene TRBV10-3; D is perhaps TRBD1 (6 bases). CDR1 ENHRY and CDR2 SYGVKD come from the germline V gene. V was clipped by 7 bases and J by 1 base, with 9 bases between them. This CDR3 comprises 13 residues. The chain's CDR3 is CAIKGERTDTQYF. The CDR3, as DNA: TGTGCCATCAAGGGGGAACGCACAGATACGCAGTATTTT.

This clonotype showed up just a few times. The chain recombines TRBV5-6 with TRBJ2-1; 8 bases are a match to TRBD2. This CDR3 comprises 13 residues. From germline, CDR1 is SGHDT and CDR2 YYEEEE. V shed 5 bases and J 9 bases; nucleotides not matched to a gene: 7. The CDR3 is CASREGAGGEQFF. The CDR3, as DNA: TGTGCCAGCAGGGAGGGCGCGGGGGGTGAGCAGTTCTTC.

This rearrangement joins TRBV20-1 to TRBJ2-3, with D tentatively TRBD1 or TRBD2 (5 bases each). Germline CDR1 is DFQATT and CDR2 is SNEGSKA (reference sequence). CDR3 size: 11 residues. Trimming cost V 3 bases and J 10 bases, with 11 bases left between them. DNA for the CDR3: TGCAGTGCTAGTTTTAGAGGGGCGCAGTATTTT. Protein: CSASFRGAQYF.

This clonotype was picked up a small number of times. J is TRBJ1-5 and V is TRBV4-2; 10 bases align to TRBD1. The CDR3 is 14 amino acids. CDR1 is LGHNA, CDR2 YNFKEQ, per germline. The V and J ends lost 5 bases and 6 bases, in that order; junction bases with no gene match: 4. The CDR3 here is CASSVGQGVQPQHF. CDR3 bases: TGTGCCAGCAGCGTCGGACAGGGGGTTCAGCCCCAGCATTTT.

This chain links TRBV10-3 with TRBJ2-3; 9 bases fit TRBD2. Per germline, CDR1 ENHRY and CDR2 SYGVKD. V was clipped by 8 bases and J by 4 bases; unmatched bases: 10. The length of the CDR3 is 15 residues. CDR3 nucleotide sequence: TGTGCCATCGGTAGCGGGAGTATAAACGCAGATACGCAGTATTTT. Its protein product is CAIGSGSINADTQYF.

A few counts support this clonotype. V gene TRBV9 combines with J gene TRBJ1-1; TRBD1 is a possible D gene (5 bases). V was pared by 3 bases and J by 4 bases, with 13 bases between. Germline V gene data show CDR1 as SGDLS and CDR2 as YYNGEE. There are 14 residues in the CDR3. Here the CDR3 reads CASSARGEGTEAFF. For the CDR3, the DNA is TGTGCCAGCAGCGCCCGAGGGGAGGGCACTGAAGCTTTCTTT.